This T cell receptor (beta chain) stems from a study of identical twins. TCRdb re-derived calls from the 5' RACE reads in MiXCR, one entry per CDR3 protein. The sample shows about 690,000 distinct CDR3 sequences, approximately 22% of them seen only once. Whole-study results and caveats: Beta clonotypes that were abundant in cord blood contained fewer insertions, a pattern absent from memory repertoires.

This clonotype was counted at least ten times. Its matching antigen is unknown. V lost 3 bases and J 3 bases, leaving 19 bases between the germline ends. The length of the CDR3 is 16 residues. CDR1 is DFQATT, CDR2 SNEGSKA, per germline (reference sequence). The same data also contributed to another study, on T cells expressing NK-cell markers.

V and J are TRBV20-1 and TRBJ2-3; TRBD2 is a possible D gene (6 bases). Specimen: PBMCs. The sequence derives from a woman aged 18-35 years in good health. This chain's CDR3 is CSARGTFGSGTDTQYF. Written as DNA, the CDR3 is TGCAGTGCTAGGGGGACTTTCGGGAGTGGAACAGATACGCAGTATTTT.